The text below deals with one TCR beta chain. Its specific antigen is unknown. No per-base quality is available; no much larger clone lies one base away. Whole blood was collected in K2EDTA tubes by collaborating institutions according to the institutions' own protocols. For TCRbeta analysis, collaborator samples were shipped as frozen whole blood, as isolated PBMCs, or as DNA extracted from either sample type. The immunoSEQ Assay, a bias-controlled multiplex PCR, was used to amplify TCRbeta CDR3 regions from genomic DNA. The authors processed their data as follows. The number of nucleated cells in each sample was estimated by amplification of reference gene primers within the assay. Sequence reads were collapsed and filtered to measure the absolute abundance of every unique TCRbeta CDR3 rearrangement. For each sample, productive Simpson clonality was calculated as the square root of Simpson's diversity index over productive rearrangements. TCRdb retrieved this table from immuneACCESS and kept in-frame rearrangements only. Not all clones are present; in checked studies, unresolved V genes account for under half, and no reason is known for the remainder. V, J and clone size were drawn from that table, and D and trimming were deduced from the DNA. This sample has 45,000 to 55,000 clones in its table, and around 84% of those were observed once. 4% to 5.5% of the sample goes to the ten largest clones.

The entry originates in a study of blood T cell repertoires in COVID-19 (TCRdb year 2020). Looking at the study overall: Collaborator samples came from the United States, Italy and Spain and covered acute and convalescent phases of COVID-19. The prospective study material was composed of cDNA or gDNA derived from T cells, B-cell-depleted T cells, or PBMCs. Deeply sampled blood TCRbeta repertoires from subjects exposed to, actively infected with, or recovered from COVID-19 were included in the dataset. The repertoires were released in a freely available public database intended as a resource for research on the immune response to SARS-CoV-2. Samples came from the ongoing ImmuneRACE study (first 160 participants) plus 1,254 subjects from 6 global collaborators. The sample metadata nearly always contained a de-identified subject ID, COVID-19 status, age in years and sex. Where available, HLA class I and class II types were taken from metadata supplied by the sample provider and were not determined by assay-based typing. Paper-wide results and their limitations: The quantity of clinical and demographic metadata differed by source and by participant and was supplied without curation.

Here V drops 2 bases and J drops 1 base, and the junction holds 7 bases not matched to any gene. In the germline V gene, CDR1 corresponds to MGHDK and CDR2 to SYGVNS. The CDR3 starts with the cysteine, ends with the phenylalanine, and has 16 residues. Only the CDR3 DNA is retained, 48 bases long and in frame from the first base. The chain is made from TRBV25-1 and TRBJ2-5, and TRBD1 aligns with 7 junction nucleotides. This receptor was obtained from a man aged 50-59 years with active COVID-19. The specimen sequenced was peripheral blood. The DNA sequence follows: TGTGCCAGCAGTGAACACAGGGGTACTCGCCAAGAGACCCAGTACTTC. Its protein is CASSEHRGTRQETQYF. Joined to the reference TRBV25-1 and TRBJ2-5 proteins, this CDR3 gives the full variable domain: EADIYQTPRYLVIGTGKKITLECSQTMGHDKMYWYQQDPGMELHLIHYSYGVNSTEKGDLSSESTVSRIRTEHFPLTLESARPSHTSQYLCASSEHRGTRQETQYFGPGTRLLVL.